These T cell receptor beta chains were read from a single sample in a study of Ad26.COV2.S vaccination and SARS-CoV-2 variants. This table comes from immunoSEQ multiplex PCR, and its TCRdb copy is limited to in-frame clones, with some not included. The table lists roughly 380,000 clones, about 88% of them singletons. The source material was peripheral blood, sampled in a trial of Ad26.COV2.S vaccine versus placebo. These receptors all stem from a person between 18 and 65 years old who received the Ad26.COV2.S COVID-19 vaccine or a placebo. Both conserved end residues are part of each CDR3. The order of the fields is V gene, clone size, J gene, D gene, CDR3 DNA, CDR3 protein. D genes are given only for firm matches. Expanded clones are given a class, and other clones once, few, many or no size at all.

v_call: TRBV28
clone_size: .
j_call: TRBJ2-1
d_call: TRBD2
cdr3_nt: TGTGCCAGCAGTCGGCTAGCGGGACCCTACAATGAGCAGTTCTTC
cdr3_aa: CASSRLAGPYNEQFF

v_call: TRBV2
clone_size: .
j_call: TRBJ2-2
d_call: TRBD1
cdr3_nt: TGTGCCAGCTACTGGACAGGGGACGGGGAGCTGTTTTTT
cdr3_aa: CASYWTGDGELFF

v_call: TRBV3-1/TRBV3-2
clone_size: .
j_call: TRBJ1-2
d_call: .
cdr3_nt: TGTGCCAGCAGCCAAGGGACAGAACCATTCTATGGCTACACCTTC
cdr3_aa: CASSQGTEPFYGYTF

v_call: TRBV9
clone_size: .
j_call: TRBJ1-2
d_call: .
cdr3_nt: TGTGCCAGCAGCCCATTGAGACCGCCGGCCTTAACCTTC
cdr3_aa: CASSPLRPPALTF

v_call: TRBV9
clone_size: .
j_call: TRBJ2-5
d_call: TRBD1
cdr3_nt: TGTGCCAGCAGCCGGGACAGGGCGTTAGAGACCCAGTACTTC
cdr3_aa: CASSRDRALETQYF

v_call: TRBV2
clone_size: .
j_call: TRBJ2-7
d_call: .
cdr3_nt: TGTGCCAGCAGCGCCTCGTACGAGCAGTACTTC
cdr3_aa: CASSASYEQYF

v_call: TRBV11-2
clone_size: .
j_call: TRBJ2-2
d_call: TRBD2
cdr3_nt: TGTGCCAGCAGCCCCAGGACTAGCGGGAACACCGGGGAGCTGTTTTTT
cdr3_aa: CASSPRTSGNTGELFF

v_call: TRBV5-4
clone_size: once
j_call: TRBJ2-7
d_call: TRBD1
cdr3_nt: TGTGCCAGCAGCTCCGGTCGGGACAGGGGGATCAACGAGCAGTACTTC
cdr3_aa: CASSSGRDRGINEQYF

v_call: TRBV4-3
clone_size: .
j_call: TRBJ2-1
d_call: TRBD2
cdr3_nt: TGCGCCAGCAGCCAAGAGGTGACTAGCGGAGAAGACAATGAGCAGTTCTTC
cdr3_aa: CASSQEVTSGEDNEQFF

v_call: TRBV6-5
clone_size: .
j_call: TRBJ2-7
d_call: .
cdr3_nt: TGTGCCAGCAGTTCCCCCCGGCAGACCTACGAGCAGTACTTC
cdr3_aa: CASSSPRQTYEQYF

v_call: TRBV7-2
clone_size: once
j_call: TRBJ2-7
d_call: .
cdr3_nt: TGTGCCAGCAGCTTAGGTGGGGCCCCTTGGCCCTACGAGCAGTACTTC
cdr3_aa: CASSLGGAPWPYEQYF

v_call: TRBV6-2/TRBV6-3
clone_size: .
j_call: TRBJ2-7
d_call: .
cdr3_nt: TGTGCCAGCAGTCCACCCTTCAGGGGAGACGAGCAGTACTTC
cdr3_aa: CASSPPFRGDEQYF

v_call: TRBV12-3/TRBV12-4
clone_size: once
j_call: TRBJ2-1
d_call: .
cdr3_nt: TGTGCCAGCAGTTTAAATGGAAAGGTTGGGTTCTTC
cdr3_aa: CASSLNGKVGFF

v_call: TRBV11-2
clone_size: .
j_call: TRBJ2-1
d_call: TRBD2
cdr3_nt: TGTGCCAGCCAATCCCCACTAGCGGGGGTGAGCTCCTACAATGAGCAGTTCTTC
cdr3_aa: CASQSPLAGVSSYNEQFF

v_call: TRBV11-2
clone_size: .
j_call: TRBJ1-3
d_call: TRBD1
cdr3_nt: TGTGCCAGCAGCTTACCCCGAGCAGGGGGTGGGGACACCATATATTTT
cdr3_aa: CASSLPRAGGGDTIYF

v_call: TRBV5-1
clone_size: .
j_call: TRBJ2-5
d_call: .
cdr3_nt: TGCGCCAGCAGCTCAATGGGGCAGCAAGAGACCCAGTACTTC
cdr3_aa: CASSSMGQQETQYF

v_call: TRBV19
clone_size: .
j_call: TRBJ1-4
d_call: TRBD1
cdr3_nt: TGTGCCAGTAGTATTGGCGACAGGGGAAGTGAAAAACTGTTTTTT
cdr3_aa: CASSIGDRGSEKLFF

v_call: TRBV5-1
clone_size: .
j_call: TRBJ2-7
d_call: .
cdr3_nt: TGCGCCAGCAGACTATTACCCGTAAGCTCCTACGAGCAGTACTTC
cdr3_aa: CASRLLPVSSYEQYF

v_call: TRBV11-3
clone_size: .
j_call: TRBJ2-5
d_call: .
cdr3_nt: TGTGCCAGCAGCTTGACTTCCCAAGAGACCCAGTACTTC
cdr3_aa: CASSLTSQETQYF

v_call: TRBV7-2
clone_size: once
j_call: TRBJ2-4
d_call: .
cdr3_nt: TGTGCCAGCGGGCTACATGAGGCCTCTAGGAAGTGGGCCAAAAACATTCAGTACTTC
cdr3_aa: CASGLHEASRKWAKNIQYF

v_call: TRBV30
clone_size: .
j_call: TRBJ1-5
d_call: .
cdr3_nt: TGTGCCTGGAGTGTGGGGGGAAATCAGCCCCAGCATTTT
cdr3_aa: CAWSVGGNQPQHF

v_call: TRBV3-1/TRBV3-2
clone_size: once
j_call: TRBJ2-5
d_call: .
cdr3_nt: TGTGCCAGCAGCCAAGTCGCAGGGCGGGAGACCCAGTACTTC
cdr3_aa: CASSQVAGRETQYF

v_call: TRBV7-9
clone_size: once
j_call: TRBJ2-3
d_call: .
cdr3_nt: TGTGCCAGCAGCAATGGGGCCTGGCGGACAGATACGCAGTATTTT
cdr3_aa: CASSNGAWRTDTQYF

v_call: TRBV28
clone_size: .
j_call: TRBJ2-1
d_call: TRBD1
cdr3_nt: TGTGCCACCCGGACAGGGGGCGATATTAATGAGCAGTTCTTC
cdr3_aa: CATRTGGDINEQFF

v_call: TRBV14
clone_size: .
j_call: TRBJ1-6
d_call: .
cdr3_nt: TGTGCCAGCAGCGATAACCGAAGGGGAGCTCTCCCCCTCCACTTT
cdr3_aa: CASSDNRRGALPLHF

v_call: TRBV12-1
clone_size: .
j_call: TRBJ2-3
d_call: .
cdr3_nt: TGTGCCAGCAGCCTTCTCCGGCGGGGGGAAGATACGCAGTATTTT
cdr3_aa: CASSLLRRGEDTQYF

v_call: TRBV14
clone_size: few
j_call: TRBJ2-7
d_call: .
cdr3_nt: TGTGCCAGCAGCCAATTCCCCGGGAGAGCCATCTACGAGCAGTACTTC
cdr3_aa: CASSQFPGRAIYEQYF

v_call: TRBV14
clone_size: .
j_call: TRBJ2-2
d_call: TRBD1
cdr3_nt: TGTGCCAGCAGCGTACGACAGGGCGGGGAGCTGTTTTTT
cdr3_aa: CASSVRQGGELFF

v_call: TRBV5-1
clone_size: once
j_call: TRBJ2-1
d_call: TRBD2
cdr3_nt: TGCGCCAGCAGCTTGACCCTAGCGGGGGGGCATGAGCAGTTCTTC
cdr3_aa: CASSLTLAGGHEQFF

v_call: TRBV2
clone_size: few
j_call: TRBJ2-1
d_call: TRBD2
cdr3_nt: TGTGCCAGCAGCGAGACGCATAGCGGGGGGGCGTTTGGTAATGAGCAGTTCTTC
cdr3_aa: CASSETHSGGAFGNEQFF

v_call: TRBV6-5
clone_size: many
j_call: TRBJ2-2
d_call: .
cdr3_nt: TGTGCCAGCAGCAGGTTCACCGGGGAGCTGTTTTTT
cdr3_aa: CASSRFTGELFF

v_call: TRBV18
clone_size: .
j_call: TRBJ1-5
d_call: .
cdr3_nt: TGTGCCAGCTCACCACCGGGTATACAGCCCCAGCATTTT
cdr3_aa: CASSPPGIQPQHF

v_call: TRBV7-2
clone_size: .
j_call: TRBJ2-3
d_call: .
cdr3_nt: TGTGCCAGCAGCTTTGCCGGGGGCACAGATACGCAGTATTTT
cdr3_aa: CASSFAGGTDTQYF

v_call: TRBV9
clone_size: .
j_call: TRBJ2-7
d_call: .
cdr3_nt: TGTGCCAGCAGCGTAGGCAGCTCCTACGAGCAGTACTTC
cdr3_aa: CASSVGSSYEQYF

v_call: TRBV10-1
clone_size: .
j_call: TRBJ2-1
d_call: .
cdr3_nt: TGCGCCAGCAGTGGAACAGCGCTCAATGAGCAGTTCTTC
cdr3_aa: CASSGTALNEQFF

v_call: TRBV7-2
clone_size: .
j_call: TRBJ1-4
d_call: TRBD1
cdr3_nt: TGTGCCAGCAGCGACCAAGACAGGGGAGTTGAAAAACTGTTTTTT
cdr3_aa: CASSDQDRGVEKLFF

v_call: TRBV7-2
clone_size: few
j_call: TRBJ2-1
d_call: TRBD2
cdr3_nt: TGTGCCAGCAGCCCCTCGGGACTAGCGGGGGTTGAGCAGTTCTTC
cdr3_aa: CASSPSGLAGVEQFF

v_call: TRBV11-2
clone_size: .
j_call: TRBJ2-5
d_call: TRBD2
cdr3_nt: TGTGCCAGCAGCCTTAGCGGGGAGACCCAGTACTTC
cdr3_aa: CASSLSGETQYF

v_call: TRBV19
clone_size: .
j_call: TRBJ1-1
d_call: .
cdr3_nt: TGTGCCAGTAACCAAATAAGGGAAATGAACACTGAAGCTTTCTTT
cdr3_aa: CASNQIREMNTEAFF

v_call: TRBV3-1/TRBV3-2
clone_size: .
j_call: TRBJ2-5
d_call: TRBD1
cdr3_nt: TGTGCCAGCAGCCAAGAGGACAGGGAGGAGACCCAGTACTTC
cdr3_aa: CASSQEDREETQYF

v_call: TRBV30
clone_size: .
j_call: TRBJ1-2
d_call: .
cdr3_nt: TGTGCCTGGAGTGTACAATCCCCCTATGGCTACACCTTC
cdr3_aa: CAWSVQSPYGYTF

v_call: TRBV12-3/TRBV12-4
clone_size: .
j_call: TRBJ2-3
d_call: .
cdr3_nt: TGTGCCAGCAGTTTCTCGGAGGAACTACTGACGAATTTT
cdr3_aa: CASSFSEELLTNF

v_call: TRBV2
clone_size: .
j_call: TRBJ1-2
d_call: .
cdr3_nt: TGTGCCAGCAGTGACGGGGTGAACTATGGCTACACCTTC
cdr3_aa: CASSDGVNYGYTF

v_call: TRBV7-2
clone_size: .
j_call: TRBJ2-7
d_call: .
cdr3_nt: TGTGCCAGCAGCCCCGAGGGACCGCCATACGAGCAGTACTTC
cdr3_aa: CASSPEGPPYEQYF

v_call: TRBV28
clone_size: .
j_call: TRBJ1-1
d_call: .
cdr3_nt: TGTGCCAGCAGAGACAGCCACACTGAAGCTTTCTTT
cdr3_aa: CASRDSHTEAFF

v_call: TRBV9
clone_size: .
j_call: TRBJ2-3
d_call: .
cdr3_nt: TGTGCCAGCAGTCCTCTCACCCCGGGCACAGATACGCAGTATTTT
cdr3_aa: CASSPLTPGTDTQYF

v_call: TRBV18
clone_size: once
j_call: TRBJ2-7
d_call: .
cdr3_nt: TGTGCCAGCTCACCAGACGGCCAAGTGAGCTCCTACGAGCAGTACTTC
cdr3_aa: CASSPDGQVSSYEQYF

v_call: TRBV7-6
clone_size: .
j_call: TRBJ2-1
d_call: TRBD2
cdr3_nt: TGTGCCAGCAGCTTAGTTGCGGTTGGACTAGCGGGGTCCGGGCAGTTCTTC
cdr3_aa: CASSLVAVGLAGSGQFF

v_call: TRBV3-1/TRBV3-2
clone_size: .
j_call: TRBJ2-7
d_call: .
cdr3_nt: TGTGCCAGCAGCCAAGATCTATTCGTGGCGACCTACGAGCAGTACTTC
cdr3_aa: CASSQDLFVATYEQYF

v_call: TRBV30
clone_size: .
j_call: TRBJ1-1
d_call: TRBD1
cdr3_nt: TGTGCCTGGAGATTCGACAGGGCCCTCACTGAAGCTTTCTTT
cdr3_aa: CAWRFDRALTEAFF

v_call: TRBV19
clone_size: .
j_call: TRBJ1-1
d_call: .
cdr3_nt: TGTGCCAGTAGTATCGCCCAACAGGCGCATGAAGCTTTCTTT
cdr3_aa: CASSIAQQAHEAFF

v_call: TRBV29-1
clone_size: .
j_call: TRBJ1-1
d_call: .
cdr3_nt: TGCAGCGTTGTGCCGGCATTCGAAGCTTTCTTT
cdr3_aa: CSVVPAFEAFF

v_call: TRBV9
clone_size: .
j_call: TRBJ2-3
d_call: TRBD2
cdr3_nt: TGTGCCAGCACCCTGGGACTAGCGGGAGGGTCGCAGTATTTT
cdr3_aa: CASTLGLAGGSQYF

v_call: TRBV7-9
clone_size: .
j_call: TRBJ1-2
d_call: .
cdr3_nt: TGTGCCAGCAGCTTAGTTCCCCCGGAGGGATATGGCTACACCTTC
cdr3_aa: CASSLVPPEGYGYTF